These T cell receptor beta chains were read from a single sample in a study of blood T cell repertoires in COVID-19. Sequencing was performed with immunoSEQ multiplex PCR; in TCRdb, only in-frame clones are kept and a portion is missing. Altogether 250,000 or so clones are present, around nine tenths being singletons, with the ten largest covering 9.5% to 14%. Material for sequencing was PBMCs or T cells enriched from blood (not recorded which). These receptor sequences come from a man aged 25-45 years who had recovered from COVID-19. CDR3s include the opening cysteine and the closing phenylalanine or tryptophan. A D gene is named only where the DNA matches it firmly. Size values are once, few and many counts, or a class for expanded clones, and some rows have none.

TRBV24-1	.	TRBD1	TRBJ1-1	TGTGCCACCAGTGACGCAACAGGGGGGAACACTGAAGCTTTCTTT	CATSDATGGNTEAFF
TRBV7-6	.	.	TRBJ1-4	TGTGCCAGCAGCTTAGATTCGACAGGTCGAGAAAAACTGTTTTTT	CASSLDSTGREKLFF
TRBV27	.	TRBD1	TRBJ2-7	TGTGCCACCGAACCACAGGGGAAGGGCTACGAGCAGTACTTC	CATEPQGKGYEQYF
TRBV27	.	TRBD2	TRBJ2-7	TGTGCCAGCAGTTTACTGGGGGCTAGCGGGGGGGCCGTCCACGAGCAGTACTTC	CASSLLGASGGAVHEQYF
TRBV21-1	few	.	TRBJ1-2	TGTGCCAGCAGCAACACCTGGGGCAGACCTAACTATGGCTACACCTTC	CASSNTWGRPNYGYTF
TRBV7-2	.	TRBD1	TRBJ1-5	TGTGCCAGCAGCCGAACAGGGGATCAGCCCCAGCATTTT	CASSRTGDQPQHF
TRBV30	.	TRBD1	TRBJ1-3	TGTGCCTGGAGTAAACAGGGGCGGGACACCATATATTTT	CAWSKQGRDTIYF
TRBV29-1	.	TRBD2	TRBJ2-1	TGCAGCGTTTACGGGGAGGGCCGTCATTTCAATGAGCAGTTCTTC	CSVYGEGRHFNEQFF
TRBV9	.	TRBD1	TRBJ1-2	TGTGCCAGCAGCGTAGATCCAGGGGGCTTTTGGGGCTACACCTTC	CASSVDPGGFWGYTF
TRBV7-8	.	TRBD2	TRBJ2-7	TGTGCCAGCAGCTACGTCCGAGCGGGAGCGGGTGAGCAGTACTTC	CASSYVRAGAGEQYF
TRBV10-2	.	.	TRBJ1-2	TGCGCCAGCAGCCCGGTTAGGGGGTTAAGCGGTGATAACTATGGCTACACCTTC	CASSPVRGLSGDNYGYTF
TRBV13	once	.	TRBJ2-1	TGTGCCAGCTCGCGCCCCGCACGAGGGAATGAGCAGTTCTTC	CASSRPARGNEQFF
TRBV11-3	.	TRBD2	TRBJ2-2	TGTGCCAGCAGCAGGGGACTAGCGGGAGCCGGGGAGCTGTTTTTT	CASSRGLAGAGELFF
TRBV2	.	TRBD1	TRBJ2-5	TGTGCCAGCAGGGACAGGGGCCCCCCGGGGGAGACCCAGTACTTC	CASRDRGPPGETQYF
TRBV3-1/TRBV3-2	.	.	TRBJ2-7	TGTGCCAGCAGCCAAGGCAGCTCCTACGAGCAGTACTTC	CASSQGSSYEQYF
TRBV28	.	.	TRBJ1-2	TGTGCCAGCAGTTTTTACGGGGATTTTGGCTACACCTTC	CASSFYGDFGYTF
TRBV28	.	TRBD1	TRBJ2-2	TGTGCCAGCAGTCCCAGGGGGCCCGGGGAGCTGTTTTTT	CASSPRGPGELFF
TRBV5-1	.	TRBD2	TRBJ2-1	TGCGCCAGCAGCTTGGGCTCTAGCGGGGAGCAGTTCTTC	CASSLGSSGEQFF
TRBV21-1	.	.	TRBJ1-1	TGTGCCAGCAAAGGAGGGGTCTCAGGGATGAACACTGAAGCTTTCTTT	CASKGGVSGMNTEAFF
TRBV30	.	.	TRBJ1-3	TGTGCCTGGAGTAAAAAGGGGGTCGCTGGAAACACCATATATTTT	CAWSKKGVAGNTIYF
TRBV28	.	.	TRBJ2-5	TGTGCCAGCAGTTTATCCCTCCTAAGGGGGTTAGGGGAGACCCAGTACTTC	CASSLSLLRGLGETQYF
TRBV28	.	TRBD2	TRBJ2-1	TGTGCCAGCAGAACTAGACTAGCGGGAGGGGACAATGAGCAGTTCTTC	CASRTRLAGGDNEQFF
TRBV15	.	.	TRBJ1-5	TGTGCCACCAGCAGAGCCGGGGGGGGGCGCGGTTTTTTTCAGCCCCAGCATTTT	CATSRAGGGRGFFQPQHF
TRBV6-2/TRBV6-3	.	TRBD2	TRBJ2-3	TGTGCCAGCAGCCTACTAGCGGGAGGCACAGATACGCAGTATTTT	CASSLLAGGTDTQYF
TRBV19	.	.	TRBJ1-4	TGTGCCAGTAGTATAACCCCTGCCGGTTCAATCGAAAAACTGTTTTTT	CASSITPAGSIEKLFF
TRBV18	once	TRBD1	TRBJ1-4	TGTGCCAGCTCACCGGACAGGGCGTCTAATGAAAAACTGTTTTTT	CASSPDRASNEKLFF
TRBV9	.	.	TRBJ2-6	TGTGCCAGCAGCGCACTGAGCTCTGGGGCCAACGTCCTGACTTTC	CASSALSSGANVLTF